This T cell receptor beta chain was identified in a study of blood T cell repertoires in COVID-19. About the study: From the United States, Italy and Spain came samples of acute and convalescent COVID-19. In each case, the material was cDNA or gDNA derived from T cells, B-cell-depleted T cells, or PBMCs.

Under the authors' procedure: Amplification of reference gene primers provided the estimated nucleated cell counts. Profiled with immunoSEQ multiplex PCR; TCRdb holds only in-frame clones, not every one. The V and J calls and clone size are taken from that table; D and trimming were inferred from the DNA. The sample has hundreds of thousands of clones, 70% to 90% seen once; the top ten hold about 2.5%. Between the trimmed V and J ends, which lost 4 bases and 0 bases, there was a span of 14 bases. This CDR3 is built from 15 residues. CDR1 and CDR2 (germline): SGHNT, YYREEE (reference sequence). The rearrangement uses TRBV5-4 and TRBJ2-7; possibly TRBD2 for D (6 bases). The sequenced material came from peripheral blood. The receptor was isolated from a woman between 70 and 85 years old with active or convalescent COVID-19. Here the CDR3 reads CASSATGLSSYEQYF. The CDR3 DNA sequence: TGTGCCAGCAGCGCCACGGGACTGAGCTCCTACGAGCAGTACTTC. The full variable domain, with the rest looked up from reference TRBV5-4 and TRBJ2-7, is ETGVTQSPTHLIKTRGQQVTLRCSSQSGHNTVSWYQQALGQGPQFIFQYYREEENGRGNFPPRFSGLQFPNYSSELNVNALELDDSALYLCASSATGLSSYEQYFGPGTRLTVT.